The 30 T cell receptor beta chains below come from one sample, sequenced in a study of T cell repertoires in cytomegalovirus infection. Their target antigens are unknown. TCRdb re-called the reads with MiXCR, one entry per CDR3 protein. This table holds 800,000 to 950,000 distinct CDR3 sequences, less than 35% found once. Sequencing was performed on cultured CD8+ T cells from PBMCs, taken from culture after CMV antigen stimulation. The source of these receptors is a human donor in good health (CMV status not recorded). Some clones in this sample may be carry-over from other donors' samples.

This clonotype came up a few times. The chain links TRBV12-5 to TRBJ1-1; D gene ambiguous. Per germline, CDR1 LGHNT and CDR2 FRNRAP. V was cut by 3 bases and J by 2 bases, with 4 bases left in between. This CDR3 spans 12 amino acids. The CDR3 sequence: CASGFLNTEAFF. The CDR3, as DNA: TGTGCTAGTGGTTTCCTCAACACTGAAGCTTTCTTT. The complete variable domain, with remaining parts taken from reference TRBV12-5 and TRBJ1-1, reads DARVTQTPRHKVTEMGQEVTMRCQPILGHNTVFWYRQTMMQGLELLAYFRNRAPLDDSGMPKDRFSAEMPDATLATLKIQPSEPRDSAVYFCASGFLNTEAFFGQGTRLTVV.

In the case of this clonotype: Given a much more abundant clone one base away, this may be a read error. The genes are TRBV7-8 and TRBJ1-6; D ambiguous. Germline V gene lookup returns CDR1 SGHVS and CDR2 FQNEAQ. The CDR3 contains 15 residues. CDR3 DNA sequence: TGTACCAGCAGCTTAGAATCTACCCCTAATTCACCCCTCCACTTT. Protein: CTSSLESTPNSPLHF. The whole variable domain, remainder taken from reference TRBV7-8 and TRBJ1-6, is GAGVSQSPRYKVAKRGQDVALRCDPISGHVSLFWYQQALGQGPEFLTYFQNEAQLDKSGLPSDRFFAERPEGSVSTLKIQRTQQEDSAVYLCTSSLESTPNSPLHFGNGTRLTVT.

This clonotype occurred once. V and J are TRBV4-1 and TRBJ2-2; D unresolved. The ends were cut back, 0 bases at V and 0 bases at J, with 8 bases in the middle. Germline V gene sequence: CDR1 MGHRA, CDR2 YSYEKL. The CDR3 runs to 16 residues. The CDR3 here is CASSQDNLPNTGELFF. The DNA of the CDR3 is TGCGCCAGCAGCCAAGACAACCTCCCGAACACCGGGGAGCTGTTTTTT.

This clonotype was detected a few times. This chain links TRBV4-3 with TRBJ2-5; tentatively, D is TRBD1 (6 bases). V was pared by 1 base and J by 0 bases, with 12 bases between. The CDR3 extends over 16 amino acids. Per the germline V gene, CDR1 is LGHNA and CDR2 is YSLEER. The CDR3 loop is CASSQAPTGYQETQYF. The CDR3 nucleotides read TGCGCCAGCAGCCAAGCCCCGACAGGTTACCAAGAGACCCAGTACTTC.

The V gene is TRBV19, the J gene TRBJ1-1; D ambiguous. This CDR3 has 13 amino acids. Trimming shortened V by 5 bases and J by 4 bases, and 11 bases separated the two germline ends. CDR1 and CDR2 (germline): LNHDA, SQIVND (reference sequence). This CDR3 is CASSPRTRTEAFF. The CDR3 coding sequence is TGTGCCAGTAGTCCCCGAACCCGCACTGAAGCTTTCTTT.

This clonotype was recorded at least ten times. J is TRBJ2-2 and V is TRBV10-3; D could derive from TRBD1 or TRBD2 (6 bases each). V lost 11 bases and J 5 bases, leaving 21 bases between the germline ends. The CDR3 spans 15 residues. Germline V gene data show CDR1 as ENHRY and CDR2 as SYGVKD. Here the CDR3 DNA reads TGTGCCGGGGGGCCCGGAGAGGTAGAGACCGGGGAGCTGTTTTTT. As protein: CAGGPGEVETGELFF.

This rearrangement joins TRBV14 to TRBJ2-6, with 9 bases matching TRBD1. Germline V lookup: CDR1 SGHDN, CDR2 FVKESK. The CDR3 runs to 16 residues. V trimming: 5 bases; J trimming: 2 bases; junction bases outside the gene matches: 4. CDR3 amino acids: CASSSRDRAGANVLTF. The CDR3 DNA follows: TGTGCCAGCAGCTCTCGGGACAGGGCTGGGGCCAACGTCCTGACTTTC.

This rearrangement joins TRBV12-3 or TRBV12-4 to TRBJ2-1, with no clear D. The V end was cut by 6 bases, the J end by 2 bases, with 14 bases between. There are 15 residues in the CDR3. The CDR3 protein is CASRAGPTPYNEQFF. The CDR3 DNA is TGTGCCAGCAGGGCAGGTCCCACGCCCTACAATGAGCAGTTCTTC.

This rearrangement joins TRBV3-1 to TRBJ2-1, with 9 bases matching TRBD1. Trimming took 6 bases from V and 9 from J; bases not matched to a gene: 9. The CDR3 covers 14 residues. Germline V gives CDR1 LGHDT, CDR2 YNNKEL (reference sequence). The CDR3 bases are TGTGCCAGCAGGACCGGGACAGGGAAGGGTGAGCAGTTCTTC. It specifies CASRTGTGKGEQFF.

The CDR3 protein is CASSLAPGQSSNQPQHF. The CDR3 DNA is TGTGCCAGCAGCTTAGCGCCAGGACAGTCTAGCAATCAGCCCCAGCATTTT. The gene calls are TRBV7-9 and TRBJ1-5; weak D call: TRBD1 (6 bases). The CDR3 totals 17 residues. Trimming pared 0 bases from V and 0 bases from J, leaving 12 bases between. CDR1 and CDR2 (germline): SEHNR, FQNEAQ (reference sequence).

This clonotype was seen repeatedly, ten times or more. A much larger clone differs from this one at a single base, so this may be a read error. The chain is built from TRBV7-2 and TRBJ2-1; 9 positions match TRBD1. The CDR3 spans 14 residues. Germline V CDR1 and CDR2: SGHTA, FQGNSA. Trimming at V came to 4 bases and at J to 5 bases, leaving 3 bases not matched to a gene. The CDR3 region has the DNA TGTGCCAGCAGCTCCGGGACAGGGAACAATGAGCAGTTCTTC. Its translation: CASSSGTGNNEQFF. The full variable domain, with the rest looked up from reference TRBV7-2 and TRBJ2-1, is GAGVSQSPSNKVTEKGKDVELRCDPISGHTALYWYRQSLGQGLEFLIYFQGNSAPDKSGLPSDRFSAERTGGSVSTLTIQRTQQEDSAVYLCASSSGTGNNEQFFGPGTRLTVL.

V is TRBV6-2 or TRBV6-3 and J is TRBJ2-1, with D tentatively TRBD2 (5 bases). V was clipped by 2 bases and J by 4 bases, with 15 bases between them. The CDR3 length is 16 residues. Per germline, CDR1 MNHEY and CDR2 SVGEGT. The CDR3 is CASSYHRDQLYNEQFF. DNA of the CDR3: TGTGCCAGCAGTTACCACCGGGATCAATTGTACAATGAGCAGTTCTTC.

Here the CDR3 reads CASTPRGKLAQSTDTQYF. The CDR3 DNA is TGTGCCAGCACTCCGCGGGGCAAACTGGCTCAGAGCACAGATACGCAGTATTTT. The chain combines TRBV6-6 with TRBJ2-3, with D tentatively TRBD2 (6 bases). V lost 7 bases to trimming and J lost 0 bases, with 23 bases between them. The CDR3 has 18 amino acids. From germline, CDR1 is MNHNY and CDR2 SVGAGI (reference sequence).

This clonotype came up a few times. The chain joins TRBV2 to TRBJ1-2; possibly TRBD1 for D (5 bases). The CDR3 length is 17 residues. CDR1 SNHLY and CDR2 FYNNEI come from the germline V gene. The V and J ends lost 8 bases and 3 bases respectively, with 25 bases between them. The CDR3 here is CASEGRLTVYRDYGYTF. CDR3 coding DNA: TGTGCCAGCGAAGGGAGACTGACAGTATATAGGGACTATGGCTACACCTTC.

The rearrangement joins TRBV10-3 to TRBJ2-7; possibly TRBD1 for D (9 bases). The CDR3 totals 17 residues. CDR1 is ENHRY, CDR2 SYGVKD, per germline. The V gene lost 4 bases and the J gene lost 2 bases, with 21 bases spanning the gap. The CDR3 nucleotides read TGTGCCATCAGTGCGGGACAGGGCGGAGCGGGGGCCTACGAGCAGTACTTC. Its translation: CAISAGQGGAGAYEQYF.

This clonotype occurred many times. The chain combines TRBV6-6 with TRBJ1-1; D remains unclear. CDR3 size: 12 residues. Trimming left V 2 bases short and J 3 bases short, with 4 bases between. The germline CDR1 and CDR2 sequences are MNHNY and SVGAGI (reference sequence). The DNA for the CDR3 is TGTGCCAGCAGTTACGAGGACACTGAAGCTTTCTTT. Amino acids: CASSYEDTEAFF.

This clonotype has a handful of counts. In DNA form, the CDR3 reads TGTGCCAGCAGTTTATTATATACGAGGGCAGGAGCCACTGAAGCTTTCTTT. Its translation is CASSLLYTRAGATEAFF. The chain is built from TRBV27 and TRBJ1-1; D remains unclear. Germline V lookup: CDR1 MNHEY, CDR2 SMNVEV (reference sequence). The ends were cut back, 1 base at V and 4 bases at J, with 19 bases in the middle. This CDR3 has 17 residues.

V usage is TRBV20-1 and J usage is TRBJ1-6; D not certain. V was clipped by 1 base and J by 2 bases, with 6 bases between them. Germline CDR1 and CDR2: DFQATT and SNEGSKA (reference sequence). The CDR3 covers 14 residues. CDR3 residues: CSARVTAYNSPLHF. In DNA, the CDR3 is TGCAGTGCTAGAGTCACCGCCTATAATTCACCCCTCCACTTT.

V is TRBV5-6 and J is TRBJ2-7; 7 bases match TRBD1. This CDR3 is built from 14 residues. Germline loops: CDR1 SGHDT, CDR2 YYEEEE. V trimming: 4 bases; J trimming: 3 bases; junction bases outside the gene matches: 7. The CDR3 region is CASSAWDSGYEQYF. CDR3 nucleotide sequence: TGTGCCAGCAGCGCGTGGGACAGCGGCTACGAGCAGTACTTC.

This clonotype was observed a few times. The rearrangement links TRBV20-1 to TRBJ2-5; 8 nucleotides align to TRBD2. Germline assignment: CDR1 DFQATT and CDR2 SNEGSKA (reference sequence). The CDR3 is 14 residues long. The ends lost 2 bases at V and 5 bases at J; junction bases unmatched: 7. The CDR3 reads CSARIAGRLETQYF. In nucleotides, the CDR3 is TGCAGTGCTAGAATAGCGGGGCGGTTGGAGACCCAGTACTTC.

Worth noting for this clonotype: One junction end does not reproduce the germline sequence, and a read error may be involved. The V and J genes are TRBV7-3 and TRBJ1-2, with TRBD1 identical over 8 bases. This CDR3 has 12 amino acids. Germline V lookup: CDR1 SGHTA, CDR2 FQGTGA. CDR3 DNA sequence: TGTGTCAGCACCTACCAGGGGGCGGGCTACACCTTC. Translated, it gives CVSTYQGAGYTF.

This rearrangement joins TRBV5-5 to TRBJ1-5, with D uncertain. The CDR3 contains 14 residues. Germline-derived CDR1 and CDR2 are SGHKS and YYEKEE (reference sequence). V was trimmed by 0 bases and J by 11 bases, leaving 15 bases between them. CDR3 bases: TGTGCCAGCAGCTTGGCAGCGGTCAACAAGTCCCAGCATTTT. It specifies CASSLAAVNKSQHF.

The chain links TRBV20-1 to TRBJ2-7; possibly TRBD1 for D (8 bases). CDR1 and CDR2 (germline): DFQATT, SNEGSKA (reference sequence). Deletions cut 0 bases from V and 7 bases from J, with 16 bases between. This CDR3 region has 14 residues. Here the CDR3 DNA reads TGCAGTGCTAGAGATTACAGGGGGGGCGGAGAGCAGTACTTC. Translating it yields CSARDYRGGGEQYF.

The chain combines TRBV5-1 with TRBJ2-7; D is uncertain. Per germline, CDR1 SGHRS and CDR2 YFSETQ. V lost 0 bases and J lost 0, with 13 bases in between. This CDR3 is built from 16 residues. The DNA for the CDR3 is TGCGCCAGCAGCTTGGGATCGGCAGTGGACTCCTACGAGCAGTACGTC. Translated: CASSLGSAVDSYEQYV.

This rearrangement joins TRBV6-1 to TRBJ2-3; the D gene could be TRBD1 or TRBD2 (5 bases each). Germline V gene lookup returns CDR1 MNHNS and CDR2 SASEGT. V shed 5 bases and J shed 2 bases, with 17 bases lying between them. CDR3 size: 16 residues. The chain's CDR3 is CASSTEPGPITDTQYF. The CDR3 nucleotides are TGTGCCAGCAGTACTGAACCGGGACCCATCACAGATACGCAGTATTTT.

This chain connects TRBV6-8 to TRBJ1-1; no reliable D call. The CDR3 runs to 16 residues. V lost 3 bases to trimming and J lost 1 base, with 15 bases between them. Per germline, CDR1 MNHGY and CDR2 SAAAGT. The CDR3 region is CASSYLGVGGNTEAFF. DNA of the CDR3: TGTGCCAGCAGTTATCTCGGGGTTGGAGGGAACACTGAAGCTTTCTTT.

This clonotype occurred a few times. The rearrangement joins TRBV6-1 to TRBJ1-4; unclear D gene. The V end lost 6 bases, the J end lost 14 bases, and 10 bases lay between the germline ends. The germline CDR1 and CDR2 sequences are MNHNS and SASEGT. The CDR3 has 10 amino acids. For the CDR3, the DNA is TGTGCCAGCAGCCTCCCAGAGCTGTTTTTT. It codes for CASSLPELFF.

This clonotype was seen just once. A much larger clone lies one base from this, so it may be a read error. J is TRBJ1-1 and V is TRBV11-1; D call uncertain. CDR3 length: 15 residues. Germline V gene sequence: CDR1 SGHAT, CDR2 FQDESV (reference sequence). CDR3 nucleotides: TGTGTCAGCAGCCTGGAAAATTTTATGAACACTGAAGCTTTCTTT. Its translation: CVSSLENFMNTEAFF. Complete variable domain (other parts from reference TRBV11-1 and TRBJ1-1): EAEVAQSPRYKITEKSQAVAFWCDPISGHATLYWYRQILGQGPELLVQFQDESVVDDSQLPKDRFSAERLKGVDSTLKIQPAELGDSAMYLCVSSLENFMNTEAFFGQGTRLTVV.

In this sample, this clonotype turned up a few times. This chain connects TRBV19 to TRBJ2-3; D is perhaps TRBD2 (6 bases). The CDR3 extends over 15 amino acids. Deletions cut 5 bases from V and 0 bases from J, with 12 bases between. Looked up from germline, CDR1 is LNHDA and CDR2 is SQIVND (reference sequence). Here the CDR3 DNA reads TGTGCCAGTAGTGATTACGGGGGAAGCACAGATACGCAGTATTTT. Protein: CASSDYGGSTDTQYF.

This chain joins TRBV29-1 and TRBJ2-5; D is undetermined. The CDR3 consists of 12 residues. Germline loops: CDR1 SQVTM, CDR2 ANQGSEA. V shed 1 base and J shed 2 bases, with 5 bases lying between them. CDR3 sequence (DNA): TGCAGCGTTGAAGCTCTTCAAGAGACCCAGTACTTC. This gives the protein CSVEALQETQYF.